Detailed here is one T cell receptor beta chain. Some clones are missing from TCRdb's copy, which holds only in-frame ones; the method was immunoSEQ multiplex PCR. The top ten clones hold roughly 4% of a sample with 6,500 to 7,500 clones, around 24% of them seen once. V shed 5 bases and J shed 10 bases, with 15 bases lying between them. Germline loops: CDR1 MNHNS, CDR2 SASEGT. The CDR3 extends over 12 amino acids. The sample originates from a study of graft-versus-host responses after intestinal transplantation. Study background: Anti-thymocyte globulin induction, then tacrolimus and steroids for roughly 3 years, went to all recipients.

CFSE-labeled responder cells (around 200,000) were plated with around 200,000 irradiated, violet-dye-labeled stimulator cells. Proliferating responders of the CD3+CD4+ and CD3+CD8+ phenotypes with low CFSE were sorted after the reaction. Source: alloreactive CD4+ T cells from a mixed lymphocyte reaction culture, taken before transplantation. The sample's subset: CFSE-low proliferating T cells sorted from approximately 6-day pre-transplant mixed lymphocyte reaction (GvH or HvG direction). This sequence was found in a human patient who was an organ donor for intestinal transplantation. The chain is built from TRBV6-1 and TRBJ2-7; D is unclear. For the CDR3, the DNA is TGTGCCAGCAGTTCTGACGGACGGCGTCAGTACTTC. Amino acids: CASSSDGRRQYF.